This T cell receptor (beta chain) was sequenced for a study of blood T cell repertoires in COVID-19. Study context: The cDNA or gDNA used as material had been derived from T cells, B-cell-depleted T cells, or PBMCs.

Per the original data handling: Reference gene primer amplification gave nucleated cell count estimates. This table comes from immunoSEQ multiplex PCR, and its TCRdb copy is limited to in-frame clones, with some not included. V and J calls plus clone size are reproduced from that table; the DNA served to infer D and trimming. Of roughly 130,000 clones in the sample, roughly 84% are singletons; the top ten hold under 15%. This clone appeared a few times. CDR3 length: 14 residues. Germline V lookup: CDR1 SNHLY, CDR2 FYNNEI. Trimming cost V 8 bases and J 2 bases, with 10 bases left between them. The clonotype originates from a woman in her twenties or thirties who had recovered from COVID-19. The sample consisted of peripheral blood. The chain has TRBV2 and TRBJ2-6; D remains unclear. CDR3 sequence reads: CASSRSTGANVLTF. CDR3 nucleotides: TGTGCCAGCTCCAGGTCGACTGGGGCCAACGTCCTGACTTTC.